Presented here are 25 T cell receptor beta chains from one specimen sequenced in a study of long-term antiretroviral therapy in people with HIV. Sequencing used immunoSEQ v3.0 at survey level. Produced via immunoSEQ multiplex PCR; TCRdb's table is partial and in-frame only. The sample yields approximately 10,000 clones, around 80% seen once. This specimen consisted of unsorted PBMCs, obtained less than 7.5 years after starting antiretroviral therapy. The receptor source for this set is a man aged 45 to 65 with HIV.

The V gene is TRBV9, the J gene TRBJ1-1; possible D gene TRBD1, 5 bases. V was trimmed by 4 bases and J by 5 bases, leaving 15 bases between them. This CDR3 comprises 14 residues. The germline gives CDR1 SGDLS, CDR2 YYNGEE. The CDR3: CASSMGSGGTEAFF. The CDR3 DNA is TGTGCCAGCAGCATGGGATCTGGGGGGACTGAAGCTTTCTTT.

This sequence joins TRBV29-1 and TRBJ2-1, with D uncertain. V was shortened by 6 bases and J by 9 bases, with 18 bases between the two germline ends. The germline V gene has CDR1 SQVTM and CDR2 ANQGSEA. The CDR3 loop spans 13 amino acids. The CDR3 DNA reads TGCAGCGTCTTCCCCTTATTAGCCCCTGAGCAGTTCTTC. This gives the protein CSVFPLLAPEQFF.

This clone came up once. The chain employs TRBV15 and TRBJ2-2; D unclear. In germline, CDR1 is LNHNV, CDR2 YYDKDF (reference sequence). Trimming cost V 0 bases and J 5 bases, with 4 bases left between them. The CDR3 length is 13 residues. CDR3 sequence (DNA): TGTGCCACCAGCAGAGAGGGGACCGGGGAGCTGTTTTTT. This codes for CATSREGTGELFF.

The V and J genes are TRBV15 and TRBJ1-2; unclear D gene. Germline CDR1 reads LNHNV; CDR2 reads YYDKDF (reference sequence). CDR3 size: 14 residues. V lost 3 bases, J lost 1 base, and 9 bases lay in between. The CDR3 DNA reads as TGTGCCACCAGCAGTGACGAATTTAACTATGGCTACACCTTC. Encoded protein: CATSSDEFNYGYTF.

The chain uses TRBV5-6 and TRBJ1-6; D gene uncertain. With 3 bases removed from V and 4 bases from J, the gap between germline ends came to 8 bases. Germline CDR1 is SGHDT and CDR2 is YYEEEE. This CDR3 comprises 14 residues. CDR3 protein: CASSSPAYNSPLHF. CDR3 sequence (DNA): TGTGCCAGCAGCTCCCCAGCTTATAATTCACCCCTCCACTTT.

The genes are TRBV27 and TRBJ1-4, with no clear D. Germline V CDR1 and CDR2: MNHEY, SMNVEV (reference sequence). CDR3 length: 14 residues. V lost 3 bases and J 8 bases, leaving 13 bases between the germline ends. The CDR3: CASSLNGGEEKLFF. The DNA of the CDR3 is TGTGCCAGCAGTTTGAACGGTGGCGAAGAAAAACTGTTTTTT.

The rearrangement links TRBV29-1 to TRBJ1-1; D remains unclear. V gave up 6 bases and J gave up 4 bases, with 3 bases separating them. CDR3 length equals 9 residues. CDR1 and CDR2 (germline): SQVTM, ANQGSEA. The CDR3 here is CSVGTEAFF. The DNA of the CDR3 is TGCAGCGTCGGCACTGAAGCTTTCTTT. The variable domain in full, completed from reference TRBV29-1 and TRBJ1-1, reads SAVISQKPSRDICQRGTSLTIQCQVDSQVTMMFWYRQQPGQSLTLIATANQGSEATYESGFVIDKFPISRPNLTFSTLTVSNMSPEDSSIYLCSVGTEAFFGQGTRLTVV.

This clone was observed a single time. The genes are TRBV7-8 and TRBJ2-1; 7 bases are shared with TRBD1. Germline V gives CDR1 SGHVS, CDR2 FQNEAQ. This CDR3 comprises 16 residues. The junction had 9 bases not matched to a gene; V was cut back by 4 bases and J by 3 bases. The CDR3 protein is CASSYTGQMVYNEQFF. The CDR3 DNA sequence: TGTGCCAGCAGCTACACGGGACAGATGGTCTACAATGAGCAGTTCTTC.

V is TRBV13 and J is TRBJ2-7; TRBD1 matches at 7 bases. Germline assignment: CDR1 PRHDT and CDR2 FYEKMQ (reference sequence). This CDR3 is built from 15 residues. The V and J ends lost 6 bases and 0 bases, in that order; junction bases with no gene match: 8. CDR3 sequence: CASSMGQLSSYEQYF. CDR3 DNA: TGTGCCAGCAGTATGGGACAGCTTAGCTCCTACGAGCAGTACTTC.

In its sample, this clone was seen once. The chain employs TRBV7-3 and TRBJ2-3; TRBD2 matches 10 bases. Germline CDR1 and CDR2: SGHTA and FQGTGA. With 5 bases clipped from V and 4 bases from J, the junction kept 6 bases outside the gene matches. CDR3 length: 15 amino acids. The CDR3 nucleotides read TGTGCCAGCAGCCCGAGCGGGGGGGGCTCAGATACGCAGTATTTT. It encodes CASSPSGGGSDTQYF.

CDR3 nucleotide sequence: TGTGCCAGTAGTATAGGGATTTCAGGTCTCTATGGCTACACCTTC. It specifies CASSIGISGLYGYTF. This chain connects TRBV19 to TRBJ1-2; D uncertain. Trimming shortened V by 1 base and J by 4 bases, and 13 bases separated the two germline ends. The CDR3 is 15 amino acids. The germline gives CDR1 LNHDA, CDR2 SQIVND (reference sequence).

CDR3 residues: CASSTQESYGYTF. The CDR3 DNA follows: TGTGCCAGCAGTACACAGGAATCATATGGCTACACCTTC. The chain has TRBV6-5 and TRBJ1-2, with D possibly TRBD1 on 5 matching bases. The V gene lost 5 bases and the J gene lost 5 bases, with 12 bases spanning the gap. Germline V CDR1 and CDR2: MNHEY, SVGAGI. This CDR3 comprises 13 residues.

The chain has TRBV27 and TRBJ2-7; tentatively, D is TRBD1 or TRBD2 (6 bases each). CDR1 and CDR2 from the germline V gene are MNHEY and SMNVEV (reference sequence). The V end was cut by 3 bases, the J end by 5 bases, with 8 bases between. The CDR3 extends over 12 amino acids. In nucleotides, the CDR3 is TGTGCCAGCAGTTTCGGGGGCCACGAGCAGTACTTC. It codes for CASSFGGHEQYF.

The chain joins TRBV2 to TRBJ2-7; no firm D call. Germline lookup yields CDR1 SNHLY and CDR2 FYNNEI. V was clipped by 6 bases and J by 4 bases, with 16 bases between them. This CDR3 spans 14 amino acids. The CDR3 spells CASSPPVRLYEQYF. The CDR3 region has the DNA TGTGCCAGCAGCCCCCCCGTACGGCTTTACGAGCAGTACTTC.

This clone was recorded only once. The chain uses TRBV19 and TRBJ2-3; D gene ambiguous. CDR1 and CDR2 from the germline V gene are LNHDA and SQIVND (reference sequence). This CDR3 is 15 amino acids long. The ends were cut back, 3 bases at V and 0 bases at J, with 10 bases in the middle. CDR3: CASSMDLFSTDTQYF. CDR3 coding DNA: TGTGCCAGTAGTATGGACCTTTTTAGCACAGATACGCAGTATTTT. The whole variable domain, remainder taken from reference TRBV19 and TRBJ2-3, is DGGITQSPKYLFRKEGQNVTLSCEQNLNHDAMYWYRQDPGQGLRLIYYSQIVNDFQKGDIAEGYSVSREKKESFPLTVTSAQKNPTAFYLCASSMDLFSTDTQYFGPGTRLTVL.

The V call is TRBV6-5, the J call TRBJ1-4; D ambiguous. This CDR3 is 16 amino acids long. Per the germline V gene, CDR1 is MNHEY and CDR2 is SVGAGI. The V and J ends lost 0 bases and 5 bases respectively, with 13 bases between them. CDR3 region: CASSYSETVPNEKLFF. The CDR3 DNA reads TGTGCCAGCAGTTACTCGGAAACAGTTCCGAATGAAAAACTGTTTTTT.

The chain employs TRBV4-1 and TRBJ2-1, with D perhaps TRBD2 (5 bases). Trimming pared 4 bases from V and 7 bases from J, leaving 17 bases between. CDR1 and CDR2 from the germline V gene are MGHRA and YSYEKL. The CDR3 sequence is 15 residues long. The CDR3 region has the DNA TGCGCCAGCAGCCCCCGACTACCTGATGGGAATGAGCAGTTCTTC. As protein: CASSPRLPDGNEQFF.

This chain joins TRBV2 and TRBJ1-6, with D perhaps TRBD1 (5 bases). Trimming removed 6 bases at V and 8 bases at J, with 17 bases between. The CDR3 has 15 residues. Germline values: CDR1 SNHLY, CDR2 FYNNEI. CDR3 DNA sequence: TGTGCCAGCAGGCCTAGGGGTTGGAACGATTCACCCCTCCACTTT. Its protein is CASRPRGWNDSPLHF.

This sequence joins TRBV7-9 and TRBJ2-7; maybe TRBD2 (6 bases). Deletions cut 4 bases from V and 0 bases from J, with 13 bases between. Germline V lookup: CDR1 SEHNR, CDR2 FQNEAQ (reference sequence). The CDR3 is 15 amino acids. The DNA for the CDR3 is TGTGCCAGCAGCTCCTTCCCGCGGGGCTCCTACGAGCAGTACTTC. Residues: CASSSFPRGSYEQYF.

The gene calls are TRBV6-6 and TRBJ1-4; possibly TRBD1 for D (6 bases). Germline values: CDR1 MNHNY, CDR2 SVGAGI (reference sequence). The V end was cut by 2 bases, the J end by 4 bases, with 14 bases between. This CDR3 is 16 amino acids long. CDR3 nucleotides: TGTGCCAGCAGTTACCCCCAGGACAGCCTTAATGAAAAACTGTTTTTT. It translates to CASSYPQDSLNEKLFF.

The rearrangement joins TRBV19 to TRBJ2-3; D possibly matches TRBD1 or TRBD2 (5 bases each). CDR3 length: 14 amino acids. The germline V gene encodes CDR1 LNHDA and CDR2 SQIVND (reference sequence). V was shortened by 10 bases and J by 0 bases, with 14 bases between the two germline ends. CDR3 in amino acids: CATTGQESTDTQYF. CDR3 sequence (DNA): TGTGCCACTACGGGGCAGGAGAGCACAGATACGCAGTATTTT. The variable domain in full, with the rest retrieved from reference TRBV19 and TRBJ2-3, is DGGITQSPKYLFRKEGQNVTLSCEQNLNHDAMYWYRQDPGQGLRLIYYSQIVNDFQKGDIAEGYSVSREKKESFPLTVTSAQKNPTAFYLCATTGQESTDTQYFGPGTRLTVL.

This clone came up once. V usage is TRBV7-9 and J usage is TRBJ1-1; 8 bases map to TRBD1. CDR3 size: 17 residues. The germline CDR1 and CDR2 sequences are SEHNR and FQNEAQ (reference sequence). The junction had 7 bases not matched to a gene; V was cut back by 1 base and J by 0 bases. CDR3 residues: CASSLEAGGYVNTEAFF. The DNA of the CDR3 is TGTGCCAGCAGCTTAGAAGCAGGGGGCTATGTGAACACTGAAGCTTTCTTT. Full variable domain (rest looked up from reference TRBV7-9 and TRBJ1-1): DTGVSQNPRHKITKRGQNVTFRCDPISEHNRLYWYRQTLGQGPEFLTYFQNEAQLEKSRLLSDRFSAERPKGSFSTLEIQRTEQGDSAMYLCASSLEAGGYVNTEAFFGQGTRLTVV.

This chain joins TRBV6-5 and TRBJ1-1, with D possibly being TRBD1 (5 bases). This CDR3 is built from 14 residues. Per the germline V gene, CDR1 is MNHEY and CDR2 is SVGAGI. V was trimmed by 6 bases and J by 2 bases, leaving 13 bases between them. The CDR3, as DNA: TGTGCCAGCAGGCCAACAGGTCCCAACACTGAAGCTTTCTTT. Encoded protein: CASRPTGPNTEAFF.

The chain combines TRBV9 with TRBJ2-1; D ambiguous. Trimming removed 0 bases at V and 5 bases at J, with 3 bases between. Looked up from germline, CDR1 is SGDLS and CDR2 is YYNGEE. The CDR3 is 12 residues long. CDR3 amino acids: CASSVEDNEQFF. The CDR3 region has the DNA TGTGCCAGCAGCGTAGAGGACAATGAGCAGTTCTTC.

The V call is TRBV19, the J call TRBJ1-5, with TRBD1 matching 7 bases. J was trimmed by 3 bases and V by 4 bases; bases with no gene match: 9. The CDR3 is 16 amino acids. Looked up from germline, CDR1 is LNHDA and CDR2 is SQIVND (reference sequence). The CDR3: CASSTPGGFLNQPQHF. CDR3 nucleotides: TGTGCCAGTAGTACACCAGGGGGGTTTCTCAATCAGCCCCAGCATTTT.